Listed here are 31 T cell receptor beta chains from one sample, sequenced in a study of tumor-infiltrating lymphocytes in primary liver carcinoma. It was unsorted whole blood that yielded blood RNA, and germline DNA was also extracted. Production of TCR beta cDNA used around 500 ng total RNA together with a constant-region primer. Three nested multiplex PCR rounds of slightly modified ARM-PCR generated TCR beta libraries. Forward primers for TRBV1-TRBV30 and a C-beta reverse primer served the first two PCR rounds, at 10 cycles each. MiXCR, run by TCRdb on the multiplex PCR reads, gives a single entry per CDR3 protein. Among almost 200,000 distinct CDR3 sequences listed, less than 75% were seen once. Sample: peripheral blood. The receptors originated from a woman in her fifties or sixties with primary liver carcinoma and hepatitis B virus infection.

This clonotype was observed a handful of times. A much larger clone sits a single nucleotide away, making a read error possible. The CDR3 bases are TGCAGCATTGAAGCATGGGGTACCCAAGAGACCCAGTACTTC. Its translation: CSIEAWGTQETQYF. The chain uses TRBV29-1 and TRBJ2-5; D not resolved. Germline-derived CDR1 and CDR2 are SQVTM and ANQGSEA. This CDR3 comprises 14 residues.

CDR3: CSAGGGSYEQYF. CDR3 bases: TGCAGCGCTGGTGGCGGGTCCTACGAGCAGTACTTC. This chain joins TRBV29-1 and TRBJ2-7; perhaps TRBD2 as D (5 bases). Trimming removed 7 bases from V and 1 base from J, with 11 bases in between. CDR1 and CDR2 from the germline V gene are SQVTM and ANQGSEA. The CDR3 spans 12 residues.

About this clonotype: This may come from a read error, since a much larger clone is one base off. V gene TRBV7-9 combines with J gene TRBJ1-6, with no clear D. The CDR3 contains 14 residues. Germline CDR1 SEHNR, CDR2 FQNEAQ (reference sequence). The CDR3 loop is CTSSPGATNSPLHF. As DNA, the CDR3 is TGTACCAGCAGCCCAGGTGCCACGAATTCACCCCTCCACTTT.

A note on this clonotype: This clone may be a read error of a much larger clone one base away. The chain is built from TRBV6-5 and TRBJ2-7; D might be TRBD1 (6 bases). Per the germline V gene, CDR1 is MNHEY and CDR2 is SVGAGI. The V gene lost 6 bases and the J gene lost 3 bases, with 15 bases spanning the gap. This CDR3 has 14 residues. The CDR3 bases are TGTGCCAGCAGGGGGCCCAGGGGCTTCTACGAGCAGTACTTC. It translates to CASRGPRGFYEQYF.

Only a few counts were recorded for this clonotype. The CDR3 region is CASSLRTDQPQHF. The CDR3 DNA reads as TGTGCCAGCAGCTTAAGGACAGATCAGCCCCAGCATTTT. The chain recombines TRBV11-2 with TRBJ1-5; tentatively, D is TRBD1 (6 bases). The germline V and J ends were trimmed by 2 bases and 5 bases, with 7 bases remaining between them. Germline-derived CDR1 and CDR2 are SGHAT and FQNNGV. This CDR3 has 13 residues.

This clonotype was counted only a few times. The CDR3 DNA is TGTGCCAGCACCCAAGACAGTAGCAATCAGCCCCAGCATTTT. As protein: CASTQDSSNQPQHF. The chain employs TRBV5-8 and TRBJ1-5, with D maybe TRBD1 (5 bases). Between the trimmed V and J ends, which lost 6 bases and 0 bases, there was a span of 10 bases. The germline gives CDR1 SGHTS, CDR2 YDEGEE. The CDR3 has 14 amino acids.

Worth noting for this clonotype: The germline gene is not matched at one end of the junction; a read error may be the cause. CDR3 nucleotide sequence: TGTGTCAGCAGTTTGGCAGCCGGCTACACCTTC. Amino acid sequence: CVSSLAAGYTF. The chain employs TRBV28 and TRBJ1-2; no definite D call. This CDR3 is built from 11 residues. Germline V gene sequence: CDR1 MDHEN, CDR2 SYDVKM.

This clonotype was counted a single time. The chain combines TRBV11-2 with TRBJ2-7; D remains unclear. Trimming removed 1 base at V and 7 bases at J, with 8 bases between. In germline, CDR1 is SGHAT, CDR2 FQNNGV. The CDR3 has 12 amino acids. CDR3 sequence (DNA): TGTGCCAGCAGCTTAGGGAAAAGAGAGCAGTACTTC. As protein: CASSLGKREQYF.

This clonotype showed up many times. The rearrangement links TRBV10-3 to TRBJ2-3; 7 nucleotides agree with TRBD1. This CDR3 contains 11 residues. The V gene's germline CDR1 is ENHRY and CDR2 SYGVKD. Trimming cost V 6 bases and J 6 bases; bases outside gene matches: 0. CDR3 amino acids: CAIRTGDTQYF. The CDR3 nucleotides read TGTGCCATCAGGACAGGGGATACGCAGTATTTT.

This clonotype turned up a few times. CDR3 amino acids: CASSYRAQRYDEQFF. The CDR3, as DNA: TGTGCCAGCAGTTACCGGGCCCAGAGGTACGATGAGCAGTTCTTC. The chain is built from TRBV7-9 and TRBJ2-1; D uncertain. Germline CDR1 SEHNR, CDR2 FQNEAQ (reference sequence). There are 15 residues in the CDR3. Trimming took off 6 bases at V and 8 bases at J, with 20 bases between the two ends.

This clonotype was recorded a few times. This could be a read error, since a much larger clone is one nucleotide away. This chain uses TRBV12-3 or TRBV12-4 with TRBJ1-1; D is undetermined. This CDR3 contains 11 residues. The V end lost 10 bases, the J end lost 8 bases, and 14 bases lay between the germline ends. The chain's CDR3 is CANILRGEAFF. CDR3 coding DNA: TGTGCCAACATCCTGCGGGGAGAAGCTTTCTTT.

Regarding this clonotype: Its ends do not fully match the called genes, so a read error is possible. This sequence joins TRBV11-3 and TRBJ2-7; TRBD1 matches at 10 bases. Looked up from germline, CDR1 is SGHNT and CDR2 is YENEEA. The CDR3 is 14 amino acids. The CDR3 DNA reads TGTACCAGCAGCTTGAGACAGGGGGCAGGCGAACAGTACTTC. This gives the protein CTSSLRQGAGEQYF.

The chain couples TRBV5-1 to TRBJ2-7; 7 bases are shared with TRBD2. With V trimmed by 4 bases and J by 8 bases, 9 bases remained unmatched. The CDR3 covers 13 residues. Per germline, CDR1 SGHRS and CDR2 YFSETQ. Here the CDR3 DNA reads TGCGCCAGCAGCCGGACTAGGTCCCACAAGCAGTACTTC. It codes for CASSRTRSHKQYF. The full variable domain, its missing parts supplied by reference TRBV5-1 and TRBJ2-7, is KAGVTQTPRYLIKTRGQQVTLSCSPISGHRSVSWYQQTPGQGLQFLFEYFSETQRNKGNFPGRFSGRQFSNSRSEMNVSTLELGDSALYLCASSRTRSHKQYFGPGTRLTVT.

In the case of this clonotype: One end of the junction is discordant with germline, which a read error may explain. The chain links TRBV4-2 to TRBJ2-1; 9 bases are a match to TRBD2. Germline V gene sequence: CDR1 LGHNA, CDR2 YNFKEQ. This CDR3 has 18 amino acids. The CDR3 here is CASSQDVLGLAPYNEQFF. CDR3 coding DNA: TGTGCTAGCAGCCAAGACGTTTTGGGACTAGCCCCCTACAATGAGCAGTTCTTC.

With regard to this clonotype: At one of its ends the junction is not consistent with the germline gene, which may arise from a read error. CDR3 amino acids: CPSSLASVPGTEAFF. CDR3 nucleotides: TGTCCCAGCAGCTTAGCGTCAGTGCCAGGCACTGAAGCTTTCTTT. The chain uses TRBV11-3 and TRBJ1-1; D call uncertain. The CDR3 consists of 15 residues. CDR1 is SGHNT and CDR2 is YENEEA in the germline V gene.

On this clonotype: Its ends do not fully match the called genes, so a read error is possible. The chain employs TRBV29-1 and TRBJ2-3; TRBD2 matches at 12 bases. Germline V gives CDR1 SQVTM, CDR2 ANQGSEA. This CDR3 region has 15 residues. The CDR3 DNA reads TGCAACGTTAGGGGACTAGCGGGTGCTACAGATACGCAGTATTTT. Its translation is CNVRGLAGATDTQYF.

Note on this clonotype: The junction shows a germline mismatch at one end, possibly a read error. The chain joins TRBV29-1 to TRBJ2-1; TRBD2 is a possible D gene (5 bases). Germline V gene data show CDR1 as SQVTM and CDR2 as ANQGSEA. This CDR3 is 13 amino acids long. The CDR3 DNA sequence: TGCAGCGTTGAGAGTAGCGCCTCAAATGAGCGGTTCTTC. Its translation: CSVESSASNERFF.

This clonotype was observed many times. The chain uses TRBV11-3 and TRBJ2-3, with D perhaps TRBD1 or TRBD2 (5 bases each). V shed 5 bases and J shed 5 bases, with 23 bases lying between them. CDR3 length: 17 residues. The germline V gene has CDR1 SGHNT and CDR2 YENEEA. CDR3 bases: TGTGCCAGCAGCACGACCTACCGGGACCCCCCGGAAGATACGCAGTATTTT. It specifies CASSTTYRDPPEDTQYF.

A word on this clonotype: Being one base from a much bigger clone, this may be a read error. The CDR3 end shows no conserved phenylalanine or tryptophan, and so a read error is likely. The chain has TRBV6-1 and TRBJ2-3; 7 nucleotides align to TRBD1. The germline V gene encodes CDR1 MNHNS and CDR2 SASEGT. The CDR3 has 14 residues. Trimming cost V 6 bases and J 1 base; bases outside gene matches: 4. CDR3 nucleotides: TGTGCCAGCAGAGACAGGGCGGGCACAGATACGCAGTATTCT. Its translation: CASRDRAGTDTQYS.

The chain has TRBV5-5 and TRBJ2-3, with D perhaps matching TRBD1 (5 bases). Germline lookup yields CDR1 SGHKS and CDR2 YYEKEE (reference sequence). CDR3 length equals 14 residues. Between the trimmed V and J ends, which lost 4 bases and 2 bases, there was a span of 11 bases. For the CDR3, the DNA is TGTGCCAGCAGCCTACAGGTAGTCACAGATACGCAGTATTTT. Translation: CASSLQVVTDTQYF.

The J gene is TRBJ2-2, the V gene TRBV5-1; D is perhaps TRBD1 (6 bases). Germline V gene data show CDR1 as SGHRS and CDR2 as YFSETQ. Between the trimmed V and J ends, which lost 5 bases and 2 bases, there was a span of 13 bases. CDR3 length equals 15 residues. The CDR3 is CASRAWTENTGELFF. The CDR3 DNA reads TGCGCCAGCAGGGCCTGGACAGAAAACACCGGGGAGCTGTTTTTT.

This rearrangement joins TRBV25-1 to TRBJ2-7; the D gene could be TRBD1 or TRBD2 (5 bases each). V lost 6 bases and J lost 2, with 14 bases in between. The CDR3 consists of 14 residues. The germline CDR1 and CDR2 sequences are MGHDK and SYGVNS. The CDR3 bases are TGTGCCAGCAGCCTCCCCGGGACCACCTACGAGCAGTACTTC. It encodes CASSLPGTTYEQYF.

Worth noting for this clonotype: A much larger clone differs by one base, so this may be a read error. The DNA for the CDR3 is TGTGCCAGCAGTTTAGAACAGGGGGCGATGGCTTTCTTT. Amino acids: CASSLEQGAMAFF. This chain uses TRBV12-3 or TRBV12-4 with TRBJ1-1; TRBD1 agrees at 9 bases. The CDR3 consists of 13 residues. Trimming cost V 1 base and J 11 bases; bases outside gene matches: 5.

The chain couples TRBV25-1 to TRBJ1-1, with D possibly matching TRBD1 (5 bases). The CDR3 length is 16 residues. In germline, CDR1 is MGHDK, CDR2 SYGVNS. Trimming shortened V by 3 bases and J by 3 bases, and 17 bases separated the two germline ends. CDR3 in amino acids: CASSDPRLGGDTEAFF. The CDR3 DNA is TGTGCCAGCAGTGACCCCCGACTTGGAGGGGACACTGAAGCTTTCTTT. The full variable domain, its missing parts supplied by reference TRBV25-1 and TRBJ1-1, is EADIYQTPRYLVIGTGKKITLECSQTMGHDKMYWYQQDPGMELHLIHYSYGVNSTEKGDLSSESTVSRIRTEHFPLTLESARPSHTSQYLCASSDPRLGGDTEAFFGQGTRLTVV.

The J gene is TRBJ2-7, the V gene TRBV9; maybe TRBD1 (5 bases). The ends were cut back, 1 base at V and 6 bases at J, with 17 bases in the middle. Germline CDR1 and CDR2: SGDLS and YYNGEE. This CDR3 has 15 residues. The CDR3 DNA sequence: TGTGCCAGCAGCGTAAGCCCCACCAGGGATTTCGAGCAGTACTTC. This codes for CASSVSPTRDFEQYF.

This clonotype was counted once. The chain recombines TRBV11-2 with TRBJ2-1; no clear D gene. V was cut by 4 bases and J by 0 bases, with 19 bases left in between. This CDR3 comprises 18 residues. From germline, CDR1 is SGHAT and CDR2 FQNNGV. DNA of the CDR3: TGTGCCAGCAGCTCAGACTCGTGGGGATTACCCTCCTACAATGAGCAGTTCTTC. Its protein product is CASSSDSWGLPSYNEQFF.

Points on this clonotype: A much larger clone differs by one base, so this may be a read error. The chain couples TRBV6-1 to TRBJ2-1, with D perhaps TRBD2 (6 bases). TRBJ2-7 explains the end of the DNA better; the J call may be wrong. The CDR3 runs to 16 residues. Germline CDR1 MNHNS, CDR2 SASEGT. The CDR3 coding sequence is TGTGCCAGCAGTGAAATAGGTGGGAGGTCCTACAATGAGCAGTACTTC. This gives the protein CASSEIGGRSYNEQYF.

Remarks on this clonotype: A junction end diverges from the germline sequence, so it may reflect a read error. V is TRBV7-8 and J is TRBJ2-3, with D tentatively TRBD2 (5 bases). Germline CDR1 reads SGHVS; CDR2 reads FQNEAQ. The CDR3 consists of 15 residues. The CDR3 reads CASSITGLGTDAQYF. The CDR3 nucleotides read TGTGCCAGCAGTATAACGGGATTGGGCACAGATGCGCAGTATTTT.

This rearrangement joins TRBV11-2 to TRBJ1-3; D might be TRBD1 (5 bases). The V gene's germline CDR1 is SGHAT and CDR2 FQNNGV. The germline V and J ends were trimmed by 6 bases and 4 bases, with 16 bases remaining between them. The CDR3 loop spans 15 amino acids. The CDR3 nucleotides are TGTGCCAGCAGGAGCCTAAGGGGAACGGGAAACACCATATATTTT. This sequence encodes CASRSLRGTGNTIYF.

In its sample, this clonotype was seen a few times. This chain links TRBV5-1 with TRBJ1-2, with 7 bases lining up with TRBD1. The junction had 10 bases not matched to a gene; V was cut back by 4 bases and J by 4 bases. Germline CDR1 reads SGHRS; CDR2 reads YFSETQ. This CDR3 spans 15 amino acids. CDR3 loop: CASSPTRGAGYGYTF. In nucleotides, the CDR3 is TGCGCCAGCAGCCCCACCAGGGGGGCTGGCTATGGCTACACCTTC.

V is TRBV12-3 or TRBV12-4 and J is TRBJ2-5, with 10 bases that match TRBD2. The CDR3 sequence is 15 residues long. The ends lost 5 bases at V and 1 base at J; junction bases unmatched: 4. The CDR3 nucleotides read TGTGCCAGCAGTGTACTAGCGGGGATCCAAGAGACCCAGTACTTC. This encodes CASSVLAGIQETQYF.